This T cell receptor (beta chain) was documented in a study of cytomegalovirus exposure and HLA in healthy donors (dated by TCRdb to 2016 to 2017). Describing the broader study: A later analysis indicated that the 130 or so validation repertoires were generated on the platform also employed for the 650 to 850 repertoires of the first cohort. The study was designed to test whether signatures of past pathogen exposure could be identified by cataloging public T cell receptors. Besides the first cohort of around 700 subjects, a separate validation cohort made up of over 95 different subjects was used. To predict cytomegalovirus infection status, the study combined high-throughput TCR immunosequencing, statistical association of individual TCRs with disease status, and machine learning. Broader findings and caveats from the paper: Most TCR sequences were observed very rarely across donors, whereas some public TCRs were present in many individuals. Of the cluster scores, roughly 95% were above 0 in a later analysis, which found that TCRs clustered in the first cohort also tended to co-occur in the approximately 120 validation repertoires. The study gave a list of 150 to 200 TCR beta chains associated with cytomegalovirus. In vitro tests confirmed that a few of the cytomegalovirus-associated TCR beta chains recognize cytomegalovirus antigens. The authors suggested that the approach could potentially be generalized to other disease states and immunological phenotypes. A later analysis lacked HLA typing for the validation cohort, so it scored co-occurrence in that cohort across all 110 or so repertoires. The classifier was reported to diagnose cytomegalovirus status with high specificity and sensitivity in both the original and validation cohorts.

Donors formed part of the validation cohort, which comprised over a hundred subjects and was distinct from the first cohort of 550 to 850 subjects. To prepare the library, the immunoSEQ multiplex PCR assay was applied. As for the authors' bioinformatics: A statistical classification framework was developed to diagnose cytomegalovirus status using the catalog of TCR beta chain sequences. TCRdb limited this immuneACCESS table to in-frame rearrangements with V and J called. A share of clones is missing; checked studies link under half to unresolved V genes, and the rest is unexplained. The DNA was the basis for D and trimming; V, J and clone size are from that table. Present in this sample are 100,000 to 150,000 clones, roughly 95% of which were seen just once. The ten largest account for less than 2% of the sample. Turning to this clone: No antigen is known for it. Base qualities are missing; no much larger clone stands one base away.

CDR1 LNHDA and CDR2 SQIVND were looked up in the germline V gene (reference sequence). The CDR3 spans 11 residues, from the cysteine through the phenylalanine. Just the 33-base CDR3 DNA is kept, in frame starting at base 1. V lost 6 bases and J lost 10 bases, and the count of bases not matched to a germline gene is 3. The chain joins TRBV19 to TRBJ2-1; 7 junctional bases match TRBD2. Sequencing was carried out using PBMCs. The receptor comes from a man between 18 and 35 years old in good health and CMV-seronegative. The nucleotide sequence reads TGTGCCAGTAGGGCGGGAGTCGAGCAGTTCTTC. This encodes CASRAGVEQFF.